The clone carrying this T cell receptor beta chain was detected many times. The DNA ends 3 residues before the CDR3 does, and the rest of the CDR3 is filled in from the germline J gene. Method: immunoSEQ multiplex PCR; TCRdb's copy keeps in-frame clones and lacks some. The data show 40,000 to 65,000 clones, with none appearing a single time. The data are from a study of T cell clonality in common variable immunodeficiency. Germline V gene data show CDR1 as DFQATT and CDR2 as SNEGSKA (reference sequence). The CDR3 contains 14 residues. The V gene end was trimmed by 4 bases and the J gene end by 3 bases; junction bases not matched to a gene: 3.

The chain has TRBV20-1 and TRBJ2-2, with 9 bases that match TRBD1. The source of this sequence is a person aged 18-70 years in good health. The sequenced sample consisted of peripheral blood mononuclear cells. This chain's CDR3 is CSAKTGGYTGELFF. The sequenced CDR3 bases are TGCAGTGCTAAAACAGGGGGCTACACCGGGGAG.